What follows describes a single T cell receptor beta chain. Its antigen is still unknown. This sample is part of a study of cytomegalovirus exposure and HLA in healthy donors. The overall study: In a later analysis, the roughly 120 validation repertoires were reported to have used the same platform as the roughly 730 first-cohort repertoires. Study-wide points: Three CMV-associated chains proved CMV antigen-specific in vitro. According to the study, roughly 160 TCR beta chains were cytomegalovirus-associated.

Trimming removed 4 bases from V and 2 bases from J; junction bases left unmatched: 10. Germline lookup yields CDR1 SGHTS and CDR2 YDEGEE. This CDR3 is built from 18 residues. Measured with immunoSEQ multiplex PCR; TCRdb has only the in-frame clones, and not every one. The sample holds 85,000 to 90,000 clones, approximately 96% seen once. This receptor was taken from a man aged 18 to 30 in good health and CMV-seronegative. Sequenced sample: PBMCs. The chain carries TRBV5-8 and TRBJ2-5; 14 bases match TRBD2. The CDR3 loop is CASSPGLAGGSAQETQYF. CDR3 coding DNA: TGTGCCAGCAGCCCAGGACTAGCGGGAGGTAGTGCGCAAGAGACCCAGTACTTC.